This entry lists 3 T cell receptor beta chains sequenced from one sample in a study of blood T cell repertoires in COVID-19. Repertoires were generated with immunoSEQ multiplex PCR, while TCRdb's copy carries only in-frame clones and drops some. The sample has roughly 100,000 clones, 82% seen once. Material for sequencing was peripheral blood. The receptors stem from a woman of 80 years or more with acute or convalescent COVID-19.

This chain joins TRBV3-1 (or the pseudogene TRBV3-2) and TRBJ2-7; 14 positions agree with TRBD2. The V gene end was trimmed by 8 bases and the J gene end by 0 bases; junction bases not matched to a gene: 9. CDR1 LGHDT and CDR2 YNNKEL come from the germline V gene (reference sequence). The CDR3 covers 17 residues. CDR3 nucleotides: TGTGCCAGCGCCCCGACTAGCGGGAGGGCAAGCTCCTACGAGCAGTACTTC. It translates to CASAPTSGRASSYEQYF.

This clone appeared a single time. J is TRBJ2-1 and V is TRBV6-2 or TRBV6-3, with 12 nucleotides matching TRBD2. This CDR3 contains 16 residues. V lost 5 bases to trimming and J lost 8 bases; unmatched junction nucleotides: 10. Germline assignment: CDR1 MNHEY and CDR2 SVGEGT. The CDR3 region is CASSQATSGSRDEQFF. CDR3 nucleotide sequence: TGTGCCAGCAGTCAGGCGACTAGCGGGAGTAGGGATGAGCAGTTCTTC.

The genes are TRBV6-5 and TRBJ1-2, with D maybe TRBD1 (5 bases). Trimming cost V 9 bases and J 6 bases, with 23 bases left between them. Germline V gene data show CDR1 as MNHEY and CDR2 as SVGAGI. The CDR3 totals 15 residues. CDR3 DNA: TGTGCCAGTAGCGGTGGGACCACCGTGGTAGATGGCTACACCTTC. Its protein is CASSGGTTVVDGYTF.